This T cell receptor (beta chain) stems from a study of CD8+ T cells in alopecia areata. Across the study: The drug, oral tofacitinib, was given to treated patients at 5 to 10 mg twice daily. Whole-study results and caveats: Clonality exceeded that of normal scalp in lesional scalp, most notably in alopecia totalis/universalis.

Germline V CDR1 and CDR2: SQVTM, ANQGSEA. CDR3 size: 11 residues. Trimming cost V 5 bases and J 7 bases; bases outside gene matches: 4. To note about this clone: Its specificity is not known.

Obtained from alopecia areata patients were lesional scalp punch biopsies along with peripheral blood. RNA was extracted and reverse transcribed into cDNA as the sequencing template. Assay used: immunoSEQ multiplex PCR; TCRdb lists only in-frame clones, some missing. This sample has 150,000 to 200,000 clones, with 50% to 60% found just once. This clonotype was obtained from a human donor with alopecia areata. The chain has TRBV29-1 and TRBJ2-7; 8 bases map to TRBD1. The sequences come from CD4+ T cells sorted from blood, collected at week 0. The DNA of the CDR3 is TGCAGCGTTCAGGGGGCTGGGGAGCAGTACTTC. Its protein product is CSVQGAGEQYF.